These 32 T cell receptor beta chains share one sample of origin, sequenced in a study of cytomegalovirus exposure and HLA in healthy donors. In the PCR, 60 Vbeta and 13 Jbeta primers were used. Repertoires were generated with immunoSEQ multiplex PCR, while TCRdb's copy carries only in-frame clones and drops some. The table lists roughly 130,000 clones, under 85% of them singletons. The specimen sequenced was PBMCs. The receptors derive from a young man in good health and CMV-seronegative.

CDR3 protein: CASTSSSGANVLTF. The CDR3 DNA follows: TGTGCCAGCACTAGCAGCTCTGGGGCCAACGTCCTGACTTTC. The chain employs TRBV2 and TRBJ2-6; D may be TRBD2 (5 bases). V shed 7 bases and J shed 0 bases, with 7 bases lying between them. CDR1 is SNHLY, CDR2 FYNNEI, per germline. This CDR3 is built from 14 residues.

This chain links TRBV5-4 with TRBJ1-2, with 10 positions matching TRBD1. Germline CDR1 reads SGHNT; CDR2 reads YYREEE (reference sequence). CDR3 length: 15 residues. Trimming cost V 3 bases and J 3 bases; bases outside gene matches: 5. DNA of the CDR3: TGTGCCAGCAGCTACACCGGGACAGGGGACTATGGCTACACCTTC. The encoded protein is CASSYTGTGDYGYTF.

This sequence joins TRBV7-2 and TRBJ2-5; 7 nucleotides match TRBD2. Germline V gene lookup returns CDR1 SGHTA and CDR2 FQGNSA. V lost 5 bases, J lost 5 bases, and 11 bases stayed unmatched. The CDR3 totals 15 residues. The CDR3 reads CASSPRGVGRETQYF. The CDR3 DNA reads TGTGCCAGCAGCCCACGGGGGGTCGGACGCGAGACCCAGTACTTC. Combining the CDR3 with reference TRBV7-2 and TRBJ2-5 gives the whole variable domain GAGVSQSPSNKVTEKGKDVELRCDPISGHTALYWYRQSLGQGLEFLIYFQGNSAPDKSGLPSDRFSAERTGGSVSTLTIQRTQQEDSAVYLCASSPRGVGRETQYFGPGTRLLVL.

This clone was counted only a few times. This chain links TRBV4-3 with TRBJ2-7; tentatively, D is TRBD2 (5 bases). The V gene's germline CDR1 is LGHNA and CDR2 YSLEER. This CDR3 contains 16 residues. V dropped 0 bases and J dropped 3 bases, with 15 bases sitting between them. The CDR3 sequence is CASSQDLRRLIYEQYF. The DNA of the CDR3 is TGCGCCAGCAGCCAAGATCTCAGGAGGCTCATCTACGAGCAGTACTTC.

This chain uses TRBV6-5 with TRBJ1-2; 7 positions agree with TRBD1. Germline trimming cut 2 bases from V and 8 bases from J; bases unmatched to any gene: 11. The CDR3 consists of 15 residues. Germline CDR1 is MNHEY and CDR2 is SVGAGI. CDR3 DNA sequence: TGTGCCAGCAGTTACCGGACAGGTTTTTGGAGCGGCTACACCTTC. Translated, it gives CASSYRTGFWSGYTF.

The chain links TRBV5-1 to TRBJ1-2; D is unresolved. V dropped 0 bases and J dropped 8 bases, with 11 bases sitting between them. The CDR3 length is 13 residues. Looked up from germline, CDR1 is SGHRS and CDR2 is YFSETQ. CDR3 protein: CASSLERAEGYTF. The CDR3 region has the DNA TGCGCCAGCAGCTTGGAGAGGGCTGAGGGCTACACCTTC.

The CDR3 sequence is CASSLDVVRSQLNYGYTF. CDR3 DNA: TGTGCCAGCAGCTTAGATGTCGTCAGATCACAGCTTAACTATGGCTACACCTTC. The chain employs TRBV11-2 and TRBJ1-2, with unresolved D. The V end was cut by 0 bases, the J end by 1 base, with 18 bases between. This CDR3 comprises 18 residues. Germline V gene data show CDR1 as SGHAT and CDR2 as FQNNGV. The full variable domain, in which reference TRBV11-2 and TRBJ1-2 provide the parts outside the CDR3, is EAGVAQSPRYKIIEKRQSVAFWCNPISGHATLYWYQQILGQGPKLLIQFQNNGVVDDSQLPKDRFSAERLKGVDSTLKIQPAKLEDSAVYLCASSLDVVRSQLNYGYTFGSGTRLTVV.

The CDR3 nucleotides are TGTGCCAGCAGTTTGGACAGTAACTATGGCTACACCTTC. Protein product: CASSLDSNYGYTF. The rearrangement links TRBV6-6 to TRBJ1-2; D may be TRBD1 (6 bases). This CDR3 region has 13 residues. Trimming removed 4 bases at V and 1 base at J, with 7 bases between. Looked up from germline, CDR1 is MNHNY and CDR2 is SVGAGI (reference sequence).

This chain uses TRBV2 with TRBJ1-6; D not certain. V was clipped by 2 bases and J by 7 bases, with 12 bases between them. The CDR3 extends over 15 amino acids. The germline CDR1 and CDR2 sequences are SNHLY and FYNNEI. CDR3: CASSEFRPENSPLHF. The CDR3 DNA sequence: TGTGCCAGCAGTGAATTTCGCCCAGAAAATTCACCCCTCCACTTT.

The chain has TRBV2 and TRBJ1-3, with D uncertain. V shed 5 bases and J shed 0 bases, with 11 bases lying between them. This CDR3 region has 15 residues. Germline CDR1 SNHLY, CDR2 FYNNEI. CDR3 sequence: CASSFSVNSGNTIYF. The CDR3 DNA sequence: TGTGCCAGCAGTTTTTCGGTGAACTCTGGAAACACCATATATTTT.

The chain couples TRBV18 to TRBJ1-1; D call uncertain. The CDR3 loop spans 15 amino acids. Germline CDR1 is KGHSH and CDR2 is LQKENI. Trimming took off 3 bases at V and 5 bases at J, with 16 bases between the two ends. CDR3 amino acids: CASSPPGVRGTEAFF. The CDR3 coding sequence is TGTGCCAGCTCACCTCCCGGGGTGAGAGGGACTGAAGCTTTCTTT.

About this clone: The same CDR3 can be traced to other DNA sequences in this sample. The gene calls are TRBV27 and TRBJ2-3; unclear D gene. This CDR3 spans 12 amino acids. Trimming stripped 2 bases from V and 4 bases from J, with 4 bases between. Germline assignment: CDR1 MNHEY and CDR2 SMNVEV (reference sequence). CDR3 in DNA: TGTGCCAGCAGTTTACCGGCAGATACGCAGTATTTT. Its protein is CASSLPADTQYF.

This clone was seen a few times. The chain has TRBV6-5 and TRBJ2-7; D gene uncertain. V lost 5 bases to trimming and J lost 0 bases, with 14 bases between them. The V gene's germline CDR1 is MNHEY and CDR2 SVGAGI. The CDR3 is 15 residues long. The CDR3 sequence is CASSTQEKNSYEQYF. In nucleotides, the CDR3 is TGTGCCAGCAGTACTCAGGAAAAGAACTCCTACGAGCAGTACTTC.

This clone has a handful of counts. The CDR3 loop is CASSLSGDRGVNTEAFF. The CDR3 DNA reads as TGTGCCAGCAGCTTATCCGGGGACAGGGGGGTCAACACTGAAGCTTTCTTT. This chain joins TRBV9 and TRBJ1-1, with TRBD1 matching over 11 bases. With V trimmed by 4 bases and J by 2 bases, 10 bases remained unmatched. Germline values: CDR1 SGDLS, CDR2 YYNGEE. CDR3 size: 17 residues.

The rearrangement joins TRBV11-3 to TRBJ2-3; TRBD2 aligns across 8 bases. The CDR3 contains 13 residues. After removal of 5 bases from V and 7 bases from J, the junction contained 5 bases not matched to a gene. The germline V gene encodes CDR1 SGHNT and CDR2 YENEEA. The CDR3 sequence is CASSPAGGNTQYF. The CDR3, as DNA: TGTGCCAGCAGCCCCGCGGGGGGTAATACGCAGTATTTT.

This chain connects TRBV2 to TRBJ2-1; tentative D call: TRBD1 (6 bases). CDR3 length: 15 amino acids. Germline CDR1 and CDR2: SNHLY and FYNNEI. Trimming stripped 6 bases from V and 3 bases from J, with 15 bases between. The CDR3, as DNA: TGTGCCAGCAGCATCGGACAGCCCAACTACAATGAGCAGTTCTTC. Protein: CASSIGQPNYNEQFF.

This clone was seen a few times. CDR3 nucleotides: TGTGCCAGCAGCTCCTCGGACAGTAGGAACACTGAAGCTTTCTTT. Translated, it gives CASSSSDSRNTEAFF. This chain uses TRBV13 with TRBJ1-1; possibly TRBD1 for D (6 bases). The V end lost 4 bases, the J end lost 1 base, and 13 bases lay between the germline ends. The germline V gene encodes CDR1 PRHDT and CDR2 FYEKMQ (reference sequence). The CDR3 consists of 15 residues.

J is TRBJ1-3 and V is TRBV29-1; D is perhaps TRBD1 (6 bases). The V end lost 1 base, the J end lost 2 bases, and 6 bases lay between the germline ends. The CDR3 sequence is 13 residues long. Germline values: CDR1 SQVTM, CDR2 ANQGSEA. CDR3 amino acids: CSVEGDTGNTIYF. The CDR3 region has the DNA TGCAGCGTTGAAGGGGACACTGGAAACACCATATATTTT.

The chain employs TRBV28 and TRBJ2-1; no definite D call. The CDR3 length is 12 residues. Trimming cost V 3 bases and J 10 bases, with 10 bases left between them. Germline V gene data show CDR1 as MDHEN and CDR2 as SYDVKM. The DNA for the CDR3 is TGTGCCAGCAGTTTTAGAGTCTGGGAGCAGTTCTTC. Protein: CASSFRVWEQFF.

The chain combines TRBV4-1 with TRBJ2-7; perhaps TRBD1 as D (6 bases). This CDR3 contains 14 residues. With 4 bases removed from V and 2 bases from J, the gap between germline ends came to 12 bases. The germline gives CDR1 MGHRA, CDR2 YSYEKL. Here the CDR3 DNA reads TGCGCCAGCAGCCCGCGAACAGGGACCTACGAGCAGTACTTC. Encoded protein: CASSPRTGTYEQYF.

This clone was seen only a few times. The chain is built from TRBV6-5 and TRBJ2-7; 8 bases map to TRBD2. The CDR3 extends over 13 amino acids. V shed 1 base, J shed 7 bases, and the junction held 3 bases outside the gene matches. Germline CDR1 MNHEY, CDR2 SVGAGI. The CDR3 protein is CASSYYGGGEQYF. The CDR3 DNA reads TGTGCCAGCAGTTACTATGGCGGGGGGGAGCAGTACTTC.

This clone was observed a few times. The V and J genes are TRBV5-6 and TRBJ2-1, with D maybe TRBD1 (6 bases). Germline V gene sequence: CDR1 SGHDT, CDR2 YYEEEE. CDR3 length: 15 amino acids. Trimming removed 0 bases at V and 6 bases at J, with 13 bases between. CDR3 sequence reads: CASSLGLNRANEQFF. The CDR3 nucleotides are TGTGCCAGCAGCTTGGGTCTAAACAGGGCCAATGAGCAGTTCTTC.

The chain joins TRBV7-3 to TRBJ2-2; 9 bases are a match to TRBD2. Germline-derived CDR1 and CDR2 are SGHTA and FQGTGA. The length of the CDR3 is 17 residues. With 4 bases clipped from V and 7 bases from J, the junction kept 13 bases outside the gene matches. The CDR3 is CASSSPSGVAGVGELFF. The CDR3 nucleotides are TGTGCCAGCAGCTCCCCCTCGGGGGTAGCGGGGGTCGGGGAGCTGTTTTTT.

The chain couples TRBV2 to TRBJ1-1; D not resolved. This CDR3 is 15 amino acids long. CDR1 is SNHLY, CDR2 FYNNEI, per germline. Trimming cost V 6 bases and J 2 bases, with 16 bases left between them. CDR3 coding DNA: TGTGCCAGCAGACCGGGTCTCGTGGTAAACACTGAAGCTTTCTTT. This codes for CASRPGLVVNTEAFF.

The chain's CDR3 is CASSIGRGDTQYF. The CDR3 DNA reads TGTGCCAGTAGTATAGGTAGGGGCGATACGCAGTATTTT. J is TRBJ2-3 and V is TRBV19; D might be TRBD1 (5 bases). The CDR3 spans 13 residues. Germline V gene data show CDR1 as LNHDA and CDR2 as SQIVND (reference sequence). V was pared by 1 base and J by 6 bases, with 8 bases between. Together with reference TRBV19 and TRBJ2-3, the CDR3 gives the full variable domain: DGGITQSPKYLFRKEGQNVTLSCEQNLNHDAMYWYRQDPGQGLRLIYYSQIVNDFQKGDIAEGYSVSREKKESFPLTVTSAQKNPTAFYLCASSIGRGDTQYFGPGTRLTVL.

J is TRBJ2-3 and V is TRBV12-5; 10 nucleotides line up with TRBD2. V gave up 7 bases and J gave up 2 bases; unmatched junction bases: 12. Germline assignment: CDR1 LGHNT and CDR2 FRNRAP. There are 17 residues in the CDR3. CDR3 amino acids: CASAPTGTSEFTDTQYF. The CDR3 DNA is TGTGCTAGTGCCCCCACGGGGACTAGCGAATTCACAGATACGCAGTATTTT.

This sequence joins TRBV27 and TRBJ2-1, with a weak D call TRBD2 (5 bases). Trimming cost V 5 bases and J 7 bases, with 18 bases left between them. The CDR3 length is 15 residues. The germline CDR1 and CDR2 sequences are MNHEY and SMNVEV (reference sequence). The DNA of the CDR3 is TGTGCCAGCAGTGCCATTGGGAGTCTCATAAATGAGCAGTTCTTC. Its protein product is CASSAIGSLINEQFF.

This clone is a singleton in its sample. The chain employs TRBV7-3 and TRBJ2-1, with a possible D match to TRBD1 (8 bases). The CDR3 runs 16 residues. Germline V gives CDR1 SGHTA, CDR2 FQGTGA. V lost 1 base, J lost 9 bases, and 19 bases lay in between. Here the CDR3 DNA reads TGTGCCAGCAGCTTAAGCCCCCAGGGGGCGGGGGTTGAGCAGTTCTTC. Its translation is CASSLSPQGAGVEQFF.

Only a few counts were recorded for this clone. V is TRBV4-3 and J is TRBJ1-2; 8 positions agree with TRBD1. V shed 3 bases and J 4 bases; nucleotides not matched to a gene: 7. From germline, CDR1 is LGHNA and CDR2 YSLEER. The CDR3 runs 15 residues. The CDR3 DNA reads TGCGCCAGCAGCCACCAAATCCAGGGGGCCTATGGCTACACCTTC. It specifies CASSHQIQGAYGYTF.

The CDR3 loop reads CASSYQSGGGNYEQYF. CDR3 coding DNA: TGTGCCAGCAGTTACCAAAGTGGCGGAGGAAATTACGAGCAGTACTTC. The chain recombines TRBV6-6 with TRBJ2-7; perhaps TRBD2 as D (5 bases). The length of the CDR3 is 16 residues. The V and J ends lost 2 bases and 4 bases respectively, with 18 bases between them. Germline V gene data show CDR1 as MNHNY and CDR2 as SVGAGI (reference sequence).

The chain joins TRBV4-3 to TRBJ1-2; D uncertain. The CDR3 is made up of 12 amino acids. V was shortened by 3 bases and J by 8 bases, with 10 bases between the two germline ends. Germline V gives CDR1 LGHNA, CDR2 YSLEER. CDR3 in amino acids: CASSHQTSGYTF. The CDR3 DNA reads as TGCGCCAGCAGCCATCAGACAAGCGGCTACACCTTC.

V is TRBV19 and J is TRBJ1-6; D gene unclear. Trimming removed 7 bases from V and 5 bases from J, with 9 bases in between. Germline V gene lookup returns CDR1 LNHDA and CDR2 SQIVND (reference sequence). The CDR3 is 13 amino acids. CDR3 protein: CASNAADNSPLHF. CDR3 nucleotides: TGTGCCAGTAACGCGGCGGATAATTCACCCCTCCACTTT.